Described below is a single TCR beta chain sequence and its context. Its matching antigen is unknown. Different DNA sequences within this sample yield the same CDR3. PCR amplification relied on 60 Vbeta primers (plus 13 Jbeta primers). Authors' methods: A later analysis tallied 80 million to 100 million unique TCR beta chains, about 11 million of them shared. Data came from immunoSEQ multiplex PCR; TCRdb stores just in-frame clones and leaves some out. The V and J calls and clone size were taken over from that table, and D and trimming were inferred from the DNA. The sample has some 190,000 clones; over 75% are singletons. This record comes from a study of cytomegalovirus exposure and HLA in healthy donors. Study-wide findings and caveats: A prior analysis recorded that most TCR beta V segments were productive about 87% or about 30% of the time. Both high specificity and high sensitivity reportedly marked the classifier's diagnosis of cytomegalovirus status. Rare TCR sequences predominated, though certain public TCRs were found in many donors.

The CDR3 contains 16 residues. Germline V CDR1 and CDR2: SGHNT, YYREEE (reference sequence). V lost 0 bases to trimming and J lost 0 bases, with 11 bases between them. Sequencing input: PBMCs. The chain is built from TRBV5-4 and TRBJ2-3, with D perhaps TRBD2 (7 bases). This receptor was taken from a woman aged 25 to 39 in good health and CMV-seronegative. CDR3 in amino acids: CASSLAGGHSTDTQYF. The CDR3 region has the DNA TGTGCCAGCAGCTTGGCCGGGGGGCACAGCACAGATACGCAGTATTTT.